These 28 T cell receptor beta chains originate from one sample sequenced in a study of CXCR3-negative and CXCR3-positive naive CD8 T cells. Overall study results and limits: When CXCR3-positive naive cells were set against CXCR3-negative naive cells, the former had more hydrophobic TRB CDR3s.

Through 5' RACE with UMI labels, the TRB cDNA libraries were prepared. TCRdb re-called the 5' RACE reads, yielding one record per CDR3 amino acid sequence without DNA. This repertoire includes roughly 130,000 distinct CDR3 sequences. For these TCRs, the target antigens are not known. The sequencing input was naive CXCR3+ CD8+ T cells from blood. Subset given: CD45RO-CCR7+CD27+CD95- naive CD8+ T cells expressing CXCR3 (TNR3+). These receptors all come from a human donor in good health. Some clones in this sample may be carry-over from other donors' samples.

This chain joins TRBV20-1 and TRBJ2-3; TCRdb calls TRBD1, which cannot be checked without DNA. The CDR3 is 14 residues long. Germline CDR1 is DFQATT and CDR2 is SNEGSKA (reference sequence). CDR3 sequence: CSASRGLSTDTQYF.

The gene calls are TRBV7-8 and TRBJ2-7. The CDR3 extends over 17 amino acids. Germline CDR1 and CDR2: SGHVS and FQNEAQ. This CDR3 is CASSLDGRTSVYYEQYF.

V is TRBV29-1 and J is TRBJ2-7; TCRdb indicates TRBD1, and absent DNA this call remains unverified. Germline V gene lookup returns CDR1 SQVTM and CDR2 ANQGSEA. The CDR3 runs to 12 residues. CDR3: CSVGGVRDEQYF.

This sequence joins TRBV13 and TRBJ2-1; TCRdb selects TRBD1, and the lack of DNA leaves this call unchecked. Germline V gene sequence: CDR1 PRHDT, CDR2 FYEKMQ (reference sequence). The CDR3 has 15 residues. The chain's CDR3 is CASIQGRFSPNEQFF.

This chain connects TRBV28 to TRBJ1-3. The V gene's germline CDR1 is MDHEN and CDR2 SYDVKM. CDR3 length: 21 amino acids. The CDR3 is CASRSLTVGGKVLVDGNTIYF.

This rearrangement joins TRBV4-2 to TRBJ1-5. Germline CDR1 reads LGHNA; CDR2 reads YNFKEQ. The CDR3 covers 13 residues. This chain's CDR3 is CASSQDLTQPQHF.

V gene TRBV27 combines with J gene TRBJ2-1. This CDR3 is built from 14 residues. Germline V gene lookup returns CDR1 MNHEY and CDR2 SMNVEV (reference sequence). The CDR3 loop is CASSPASYYNEQFF.

Here the CDR3 reads CASSLGPSEELFF. This chain links TRBV13 with TRBJ2-2. From germline, CDR1 is PRHDT and CDR2 FYEKMQ (reference sequence). The CDR3 runs to 13 residues.

The J gene is TRBJ2-4, the V gene TRBV12-3 or TRBV12-4; without DNA, the TCRdb call of TRBD1 cannot be checked. This CDR3 is built from 19 residues. The CDR3 protein is CASSQPLGKGRGAKNIQYF.

The chain joins TRBV6-6 to TRBJ2-2. Germline V gene data show CDR1 as MNHNY and CDR2 as SVGAGI (reference sequence). This CDR3 has 11 residues. CDR3 sequence reads: CASSSSGELFF.

The gene calls are TRBV28 and TRBJ2-7; TCRdb picks TRBD1, but there is no DNA to check that call. The CDR3 covers 15 residues. Per germline, CDR1 MDHEN and CDR2 SYDVKM. This CDR3 is CASSPTPGAHYEQYF.

The chain links TRBV3-1 to TRBJ2-5; TCRdb gives TRBD1 as the D gene, but with no DNA this cannot be confirmed. This CDR3 comprises 14 residues. CDR1 LGHDT and CDR2 YNNKEL come from the germline V gene (reference sequence). The CDR3 sequence: CASSQPWAGETQYF.

The rearrangement links TRBV12-3 or TRBV12-4 to TRBJ2-2. This CDR3 comprises 15 residues. Here the CDR3 reads CASSSRQFNTGELFF.

The chain has TRBV5-6 and TRBJ1-1; TCRdb outputs TRBD1, but without DNA this stays unchecked. The germline V gene encodes CDR1 SGHDT and CDR2 YYEEEE. CDR3 length: 15 residues. CDR3 loop: CASSIPGQGHTEAFF.

The J gene is TRBJ2-7, the V gene TRBV29-1. The CDR3 extends over 14 amino acids. In germline, CDR1 is SQVTM, CDR2 ANQGSEA. The CDR3 sequence: CSVEAADEAYEQYF.

The chain combines TRBV5-1 with TRBJ2-7; the TCRdb D gene call, TRBD2, has no DNA to confirm it. Germline values: CDR1 SGHRS, CDR2 YFSETQ. The CDR3 totals 15 residues. CDR3 region: CASSLVPSGVYEQYF.

The chain employs TRBV5-1 and TRBJ2-1. In germline, CDR1 is SGHRS, CDR2 YFSETQ. The CDR3 consists of 12 residues. CDR3 in amino acids: CASSLQPNEQFF. The full variable domain, rest sourced from reference TRBV5-1 and TRBJ2-1, is KAGVTQTPRYLIKTRGQQVTLSCSPISGHRSVSWYQQTPGQGLQFLFEYFSETQRNKGNFPGRFSGRQFSNSRSEMNVSTLELGDSALYLCASSLQPNEQFFGPGTRLTVL.

This chain joins TRBV7-9 and TRBJ2-7. Germline V lookup: CDR1 SEHNR, CDR2 FQNEAQ (reference sequence). This CDR3 is 12 amino acids long. CDR3 protein: CASSNDWGEQYF.

The chain recombines TRBV28 with TRBJ1-1. This CDR3 has 11 residues. CDR1 MDHEN and CDR2 SYDVKM come from the germline V gene. The CDR3 reads CASRRNTEAFF.

The chain links TRBV4-1 to TRBJ2-3; TCRdb lists TRBD2, though no DNA is available to test this call. The V gene's germline CDR1 is MGHRA and CDR2 YSYEKL. The CDR3 is 14 amino acids. The CDR3 protein is CASSQLIGGDTQYF.

This CDR3 reads CASSNGTADGEQFF. The rearrangement links TRBV7-9 to TRBJ2-1; the TRBD2 assignment by TCRdb is unverifiable without DNA. In germline, CDR1 is SEHNR, CDR2 FQNEAQ (reference sequence). CDR3 length: 14 amino acids. The full variable domain, its missing parts supplied by reference TRBV7-9 and TRBJ2-1, is DTGVSQNPRHKITKRGQNVTFRCDPISEHNRLYWYRQTLGQGPEFLTYFQNEAQLEKSRLLSDRFSAERPKGSFSTLEIQRTEQGDSAMYLCASSNGTADGEQFFGPGTRLTVL.

The CDR3 reads CASSQPSRGTADGYTF. V is TRBV5-6 and J is TRBJ1-2. Per the germline V gene, CDR1 is SGHDT and CDR2 is YYEEEE. The CDR3 has 16 residues.

CDR3 residues: CATSRPDRVDTEAFF. The chain is built from TRBV15 and TRBJ1-1; as DNA is missing, the TRBD1 call by TCRdb cannot be tested. The CDR3 is made up of 15 amino acids. Looked up from germline, CDR1 is LNHNV and CDR2 is YYDKDF (reference sequence).

The CDR3 is CSVRRPDTDTQYF. The chain carries TRBV29-1 and TRBJ2-3. The CDR3 sequence is 13 residues long. CDR1 SQVTM and CDR2 ANQGSEA come from the germline V gene.

The chain recombines TRBV29-1 with TRBJ2-1; there is no DNA to check the TCRdb D call of TRBD1. CDR1 is SQVTM and CDR2 is ANQGSEA in the germline V gene. The CDR3 length is 16 residues. CDR3: CSGIRDREGSYNGQFF.

This chain links TRBV20-1 with TRBJ2-1; TCRdb picks TRBD2, but there is no DNA to check that call. Germline values: CDR1 DFQATT, CDR2 SNEGSKA (reference sequence). This CDR3 is 14 amino acids long. CDR3: CSAPSRRGDNEQFF.

This sequence joins TRBV10-1 and TRBJ1-1; TCRdb returns TRBD1, unconfirmable since there is no DNA. The CDR3 totals 15 residues. Germline V CDR1 and CDR2: WNHNN, SYGVQD (reference sequence). CDR3: CASSLSRGVGTEAFF.

The CDR3 spells CASSGGGVAAKRNEQFF. The rearrangement links TRBV9 to TRBJ2-1; TCRdb designates TRBD2, a call that cannot be tested without DNA. Germline V lookup: CDR1 SGDLS, CDR2 YYNGEE. The CDR3 totals 17 residues.